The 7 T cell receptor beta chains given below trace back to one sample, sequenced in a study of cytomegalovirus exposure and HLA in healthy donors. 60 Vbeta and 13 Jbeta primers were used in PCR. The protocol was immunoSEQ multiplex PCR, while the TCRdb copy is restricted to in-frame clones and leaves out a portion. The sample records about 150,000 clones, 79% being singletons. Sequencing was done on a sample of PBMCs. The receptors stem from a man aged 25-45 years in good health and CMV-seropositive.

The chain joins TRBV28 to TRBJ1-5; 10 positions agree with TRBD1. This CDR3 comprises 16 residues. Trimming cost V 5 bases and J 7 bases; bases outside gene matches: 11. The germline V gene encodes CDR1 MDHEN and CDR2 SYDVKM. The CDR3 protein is CASSPGQGGPWQPQHF. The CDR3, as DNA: TGTGCCAGCAGTCCCGGACAGGGGGGGCCGTGGCAGCCCCAGCATTTT. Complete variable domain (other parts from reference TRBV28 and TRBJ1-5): DVKVTQSSRYLVKRTGEKVFLECVQDMDHENMFWYRQDPGLGLRLIYFSYDVKMKEKGDIPEGYSVSREKKERFSLILESASTNQTSMYLCASSPGQGGPWQPQHFGDGTRLSIL.

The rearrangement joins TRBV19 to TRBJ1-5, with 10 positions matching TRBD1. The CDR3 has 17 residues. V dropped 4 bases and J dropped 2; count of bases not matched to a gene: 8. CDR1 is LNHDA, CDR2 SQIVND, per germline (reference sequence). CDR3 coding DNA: TGTGCCAGTAGTACCCGGGACAGGGGAGGAGGCAATCAGCCCCAGCATTTT. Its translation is CASSTRDRGGGNQPQHF. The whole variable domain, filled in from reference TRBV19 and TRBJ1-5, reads DGGITQSPKYLFRKEGQNVTLSCEQNLNHDAMYWYRQDPGQGLRLIYYSQIVNDFQKGDIAEGYSVSREKKESFPLTVTSAQKNPTAFYLCASSTRDRGGGNQPQHFGDGTRLSIL.

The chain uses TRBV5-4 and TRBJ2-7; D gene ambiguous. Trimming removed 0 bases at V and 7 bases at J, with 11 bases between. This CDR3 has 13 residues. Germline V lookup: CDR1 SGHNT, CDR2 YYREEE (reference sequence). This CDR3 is CASSLEALREQYF. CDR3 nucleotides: TGTGCCAGCAGCTTGGAAGCCCTTAGAGAGCAGTACTTC. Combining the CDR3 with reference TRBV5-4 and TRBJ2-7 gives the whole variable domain ETGVTQSPTHLIKTRGQQVTLRCSSQSGHNTVSWYQQALGQGPQFIFQYYREEENGRGNFPPRFSGLQFPNYSSELNVNALELDDSALYLCASSLEALREQYFGPGTRLTVT.

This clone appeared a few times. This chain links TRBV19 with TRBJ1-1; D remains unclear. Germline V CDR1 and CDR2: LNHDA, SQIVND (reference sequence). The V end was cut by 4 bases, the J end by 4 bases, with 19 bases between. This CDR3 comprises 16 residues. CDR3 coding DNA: TGTGCCAGTAGTAACTGGAAGAGGGCCGTTGGCACTGAAGCTTTCTTT. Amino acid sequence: CASSNWKRAVGTEAFF. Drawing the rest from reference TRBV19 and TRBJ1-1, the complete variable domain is DGGITQSPKYLFRKEGQNVTLSCEQNLNHDAMYWYRQDPGQGLRLIYYSQIVNDFQKGDIAEGYSVSREKKESFPLTVTSAQKNPTAFYLCASSNWKRAVGTEAFFGQGTRLTVV.

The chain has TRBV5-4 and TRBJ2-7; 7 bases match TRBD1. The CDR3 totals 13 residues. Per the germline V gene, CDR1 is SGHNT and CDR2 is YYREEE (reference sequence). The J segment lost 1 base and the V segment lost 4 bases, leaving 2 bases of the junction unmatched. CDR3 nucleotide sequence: TGTGCCAGCAGCGACAGGGATTCCTACGAGCAGTACTTC. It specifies CASSDRDSYEQYF.

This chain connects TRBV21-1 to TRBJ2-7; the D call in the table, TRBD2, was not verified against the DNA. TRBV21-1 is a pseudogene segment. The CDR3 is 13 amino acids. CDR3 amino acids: CASGGGVVDEQYF. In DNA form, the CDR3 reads TGTGCCAGCGGTGGGGGGGTGGTTGACGAGCAGTACTTC.

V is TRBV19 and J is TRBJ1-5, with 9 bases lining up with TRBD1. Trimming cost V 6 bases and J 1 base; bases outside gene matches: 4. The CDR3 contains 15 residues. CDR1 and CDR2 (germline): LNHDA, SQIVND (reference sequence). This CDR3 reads CASSVGQGSNQPQHF. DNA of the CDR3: TGTGCCAGTAGCGTCGGACAGGGGAGCAATCAGCCCCAGCATTTT.